A single sample is the source of the 14 T cell receptor beta chains below, sequenced in a study of cytomegalovirus exposure and HLA in healthy donors. The data were produced by immunoSEQ multiplex PCR, yet TCRdb's version contains in-frame clones alone and is incomplete. The sample holds more than 45,000 clones; approximately 89% are singletons and the top ten take around 14%. Sequenced input: PBMCs. These receptors all come from a woman in her late teens or twenties in good health and CMV-seronegative.

V usage is TRBV6-6 and J usage is TRBJ1-3; 7 bases fit TRBD1. Trimming took 0 bases from V and 8 from J; bases not matched to a gene: 7. The CDR3 runs to 15 residues. The germline V gene has CDR1 MNHNY and CDR2 SVGAGI (reference sequence). The CDR3 loop reads CASSYSLRQGHTIYF. CDR3 DNA: TGTGCCAGCAGTTACTCTCTGCGACAGGGACACACCATATATTTT.

This clone appeared a single time. The rearrangement links TRBV27 to TRBJ2-3; D might be TRBD1 (5 bases). The CDR3 runs 12 residues. Germline V lookup: CDR1 MNHEY, CDR2 SMNVEV (reference sequence). V lost 6 bases and J 4 bases, leaving 8 bases between the germline ends. Here the CDR3 reads CASRGAADTQYF. The CDR3 nucleotides are TGTGCCAGCAGAGGGGCCGCAGATACGCAGTATTTT.

The V call is TRBV7-8, the J call TRBJ2-5; perhaps TRBD2 as D (6 bases). Per germline, CDR1 SGHVS and CDR2 FQNEAQ. The ends were cut back, 7 bases at V and 0 bases at J, with 15 bases in the middle. The CDR3 consists of 15 residues. The CDR3 region is CASIVGGGNQETQYF. The CDR3 bases are TGTGCCAGCATCGTGGGGGGTGGGAACCAAGAGACCCAGTACTTC.

The chain has TRBV27 and TRBJ1-5; 9 nucleotides line up with TRBD1. J lost 4 bases, V lost 5 bases, and 9 bases had no gene match. This CDR3 contains 16 residues. CDR1 and CDR2 (germline): MNHEY, SMNVEV (reference sequence). The CDR3 reads CASSPLDRGKNQPQHF. CDR3 bases: TGTGCCAGCAGTCCCCTCGACAGGGGGAAGAATCAGCCCCAGCATTTT.

This rearrangement joins TRBV19 to TRBJ2-7; TRBD2 matches 14 bases. Unmatched junction bases numbered 2, after V lost 5 bases and J lost 2 bases. Germline V lookup: CDR1 LNHDA, CDR2 SQIVND (reference sequence). The CDR3 length is 15 residues. The CDR3 is CASSRGLAGAYEQYF. CDR3 nucleotide sequence: TGTGCCAGTAGTCGGGGACTAGCGGGAGCCTACGAGCAGTACTTC.

The chain couples TRBV28 to TRBJ2-1; D possibly corresponds to TRBD1 (5 bases). Germline assignment: CDR1 MDHEN and CDR2 SYDVKM. This CDR3 has 13 residues. V shed 5 bases and J shed 4 bases, with 9 bases lying between them. CDR3 nucleotide sequence: TGTGCCAGCAGTGACAGAGGATACAATGAGCAGTTCTTC. Its translation is CASSDRGYNEQFF.

The rearrangement joins TRBV4-2 to TRBJ2-6; possibly TRBD1 for D (6 bases). The germline gives CDR1 LGHNA, CDR2 YNFKEQ. Trimming removed 6 bases from V and 4 bases from J, with 13 bases in between. The CDR3 has 15 residues. CDR3 loop: CASRPGDAGANVLTF. CDR3 nucleotides: TGTGCCAGCAGGCCAGGGGACGCGGGGGCCAACGTCCTGACTTTC.

This clone was detected only once. The genes are TRBV7-9 and TRBJ2-7; TRBD2 matches 9 bases. CDR1 is SEHNR and CDR2 is FQNEAQ in the germline V gene (reference sequence). After removal of 1 base from V and 3 bases from J, the junction contained 4 bases not matched to a gene. The CDR3 extends over 15 amino acids. The CDR3 sequence is CASSLGAGGNYEQYF. The CDR3 region has the DNA TGTGCCAGCAGCTTAGGCGCGGGGGGGAACTACGAGCAGTACTTC.

The chain employs TRBV27 and TRBJ2-2, with a possible D match to TRBD2 (7 bases). Germline V lookup: CDR1 MNHEY, CDR2 SMNVEV (reference sequence). The CDR3 sequence is 12 residues long. V shed 11 bases and J shed 6 bases, with 13 bases lying between them. The CDR3 nucleotides read TGTGCCGTCCGGGGGGCTGCCGGGGAGCTGTTTTTT. Its translation is CAVRGAAGELFF.

A note on this clone: The DNA is omitted, as the CDR3 cannot be located on it reliably, and the CDR3 follows TCRdb's listing. J is TRBJ2-3 and V is TRBV6-1; TRBD2 is the table's D call and was not checked against the DNA. Germline V gives CDR1 MNHNS, CDR2 SASEGT. The CDR3 has 15 amino acids, counting both end residues. The CDR3: CASSEGTSAQIRSIF.

This chain uses TRBV5-1 with TRBJ2-1, with 7 bases matching TRBD2. Germline V gene sequence: CDR1 SGHRS, CDR2 YFSETQ. The CDR3 spans 14 residues. The V segment lost 2 bases and the J segment 6 bases; nucleotides outside the gene matches: 5. CDR3 bases: TGCGCCAGCAGCTTCGGGGGAGGGCCCAATGAGCAGTTCTTC. It codes for CASSFGGGPNEQFF. Full variable domain (rest looked up from reference TRBV5-1 and TRBJ2-1): KAGVTQTPRYLIKTRGQQVTLSCSPISGHRSVSWYQQTPGQGLQFLFEYFSETQRNKGNFPGRFSGRQFSNSRSEMNVSTLELGDSALYLCASSFGGGPNEQFFGPGTRLTVL.

The V and J genes are TRBV9 and TRBJ2-5; TRBD2 might be the D (5 bases). This CDR3 is 15 amino acids long. Trimming cost V 0 bases and J 5 bases, with 14 bases left between them. The germline V gene encodes CDR1 SGDLS and CDR2 YYNGEE. The CDR3 nucleotides read TGTGCCAGCAGCGTAGGCGTAGGACTTGGGGAGACCCAGTACTTC. Protein: CASSVGVGLGETQYF.

The rearrangement uses TRBV19 and TRBJ1-5; D is unclear. Deletions cut 7 bases from V and 0 bases from J, with 7 bases between. This CDR3 is built from 13 residues. Germline CDR1 and CDR2: LNHDA and SQIVND (reference sequence). This CDR3 is CASTPTSNQPQHF. The DNA for the CDR3 is TGTGCCAGTACACCTACTAGCAATCAGCCCCAGCATTTT. Looking up the rest from reference TRBV19 and TRBJ1-5 gives the full variable domain: DGGITQSPKYLFRKEGQNVTLSCEQNLNHDAMYWYRQDPGQGLRLIYYSQIVNDFQKGDIAEGYSVSREKKESFPLTVTSAQKNPTAFYLCASTPTSNQPQHFGDGTRLSIL.

The rearrangement uses TRBV11-1 and TRBJ2-3; TRBD1 matches 11 bases. The V gene end was trimmed by 5 bases and the J gene end by 6 bases; junction bases not matched to a gene: 4. The CDR3 length is 14 residues. CDR1 and CDR2 from the germline V gene are SGHAT and FQDESV (reference sequence). CDR3 coding DNA: TGTGCCAGCAGCATCGGGACAGGGGGGGATACGCAGTATTTT. Translation gives CASSIGTGGDTQYF.